This T cell receptor beta chain was recovered during a study of blood T cell repertoires in COVID-19. Study summary: T cells, B-cell-depleted T cells, or PBMCs supplied cDNA or gDNA.

Germline assignment: CDR1 LNHDA and CDR2 SQIVND (reference sequence). The CDR3 runs to 16 residues. V dropped 7 bases and J dropped 4 bases, with 22 bases sitting between them. TCRdb's table, derived via immunoSEQ multiplex PCR, lists solely in-frame clones and lacks some. The table includes 190,000 or so clones, approximately 80% detected once. The chain combines TRBV19 with TRBJ1-1; D gene unclear. The receptor was isolated from a man aged 55 to 69 with COVID-19, enrolled during active disease. The sample was peripheral blood. The chain's CDR3 is CASITPGGRVVTEAFF. The CDR3 nucleotides are TGTGCCAGTATCACCCCGGGAGGTAGGGTGGTCACTGAAGCTTTCTTT. Full variable domain (missing parts from reference TRBV19 and TRBJ1-1): DGGITQSPKYLFRKEGQNVTLSCEQNLNHDAMYWYRQDPGQGLRLIYYSQIVNDFQKGDIAEGYSVSREKKESFPLTVTSAQKNPTAFYLCASITPGGRVVTEAFFGQGTRLTVV.